This T cell receptor (beta chain) was profiled in a study of blood T cell repertoires in COVID-19. Study summary: The United States, Italy and Spain were the sources of the acute and convalescent COVID-19 samples. T cells, B-cell-depleted T cells, or PBMCs supplied cDNA or gDNA.

The age range of participants was 18 to 89 years, with residence in about two dozen US areas. V dropped 3 bases and J dropped 3 bases, with 14 bases sitting between them. The CDR3 loop spans 15 amino acids. Germline values: CDR1 KGHSH, CDR2 LQKENI. Clones were read by immunoSEQ multiplex PCR, and TCRdb kept only the in-frame ones, dropping some. The sample contains 200,000 to 300,000 clones, about 91% of which appear only once. This TCR came from a middle-aged woman with acute COVID-19. The chain employs TRBV18 and TRBJ2-5; D perhaps matches TRBD2 (7 bases). The sequenced sample was PBMCs or T cells enriched from blood (not recorded which). CDR3 sequence reads: CASSPAGGREETQYF. The CDR3 DNA is TGTGCCAGCTCACCCGCCGGGGGGCGGGAAGAGACCCAGTACTTC.